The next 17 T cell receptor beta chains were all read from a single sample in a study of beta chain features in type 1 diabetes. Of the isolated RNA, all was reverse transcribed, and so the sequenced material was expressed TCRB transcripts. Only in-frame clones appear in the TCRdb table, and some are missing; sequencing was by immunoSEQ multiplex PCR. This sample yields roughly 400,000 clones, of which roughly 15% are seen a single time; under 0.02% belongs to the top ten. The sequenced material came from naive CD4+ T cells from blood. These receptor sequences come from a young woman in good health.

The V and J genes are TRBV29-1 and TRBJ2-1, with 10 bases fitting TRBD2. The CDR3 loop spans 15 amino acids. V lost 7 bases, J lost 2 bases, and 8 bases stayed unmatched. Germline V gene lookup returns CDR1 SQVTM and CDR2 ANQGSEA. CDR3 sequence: CSGTSGSPPYNEQFF. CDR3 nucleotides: TGCAGCGGGACTAGCGGCAGCCCCCCCTACAATGAGCAGTTCTTC.

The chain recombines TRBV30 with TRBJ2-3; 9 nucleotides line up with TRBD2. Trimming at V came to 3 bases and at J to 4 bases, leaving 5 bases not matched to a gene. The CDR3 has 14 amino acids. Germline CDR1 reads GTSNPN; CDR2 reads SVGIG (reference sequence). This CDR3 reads CAWSGSGSSDTQYF. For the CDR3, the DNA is TGTGCCTGGAGCGGTAGCGGGAGTTCAGATACGCAGTATTTT.

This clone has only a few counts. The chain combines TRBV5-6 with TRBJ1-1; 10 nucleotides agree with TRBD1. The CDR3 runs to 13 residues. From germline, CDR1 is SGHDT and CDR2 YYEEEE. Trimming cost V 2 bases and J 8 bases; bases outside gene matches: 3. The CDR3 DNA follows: TGTGCCAGCAGCTTCCGGGACAGGGGCGAAGCTTTCTTT. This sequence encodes CASSFRDRGEAFF. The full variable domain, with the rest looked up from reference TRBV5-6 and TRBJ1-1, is DAGVTQSPTHLIKTRGQQVTLRCSPKSGHDTVSWYQQALGQGPQFIFQYYEEEERQRGNFPDRFSGHQFPNYSSELNVNALLLGDSALYLCASSFRDRGEAFFGQGTRLTVV.

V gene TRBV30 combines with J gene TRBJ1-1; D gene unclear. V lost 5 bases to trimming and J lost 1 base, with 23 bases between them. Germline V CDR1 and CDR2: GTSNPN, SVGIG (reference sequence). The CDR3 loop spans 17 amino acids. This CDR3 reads CAWCPPWATSTNTEAFF. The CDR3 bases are TGTGCCTGGTGCCCTCCCTGGGCAACCAGTACGAACACTGAAGCTTTCTTT.

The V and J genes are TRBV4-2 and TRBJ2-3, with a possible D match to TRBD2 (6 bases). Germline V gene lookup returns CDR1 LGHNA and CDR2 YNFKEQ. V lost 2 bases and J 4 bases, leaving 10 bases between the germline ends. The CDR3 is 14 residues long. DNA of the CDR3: TGTGCCAGCAGCCAATCCGGGGGAGCAGATACGCAGTATTTT. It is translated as CASSQSGGADTQYF.

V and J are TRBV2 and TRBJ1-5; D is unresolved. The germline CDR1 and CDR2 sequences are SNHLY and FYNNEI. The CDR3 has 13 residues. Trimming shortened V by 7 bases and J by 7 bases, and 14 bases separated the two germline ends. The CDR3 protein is CASNRGESQPQHF. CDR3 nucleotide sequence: TGTGCCAGCAATCGCGGGGAATCGCAGCCCCAGCATTTT.

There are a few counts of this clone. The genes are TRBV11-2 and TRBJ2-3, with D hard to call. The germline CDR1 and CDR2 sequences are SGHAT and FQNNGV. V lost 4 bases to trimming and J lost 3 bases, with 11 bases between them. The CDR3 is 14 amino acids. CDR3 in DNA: TGTGCCAGCAGCTCGGCGACCGGGACAGATACGCAGTATTTT. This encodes CASSSATGTDTQYF.

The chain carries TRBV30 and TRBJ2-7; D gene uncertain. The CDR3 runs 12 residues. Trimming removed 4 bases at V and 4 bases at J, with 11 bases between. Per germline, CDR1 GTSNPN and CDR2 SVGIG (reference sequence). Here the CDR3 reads CAWTGRAYEQYF. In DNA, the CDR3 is TGTGCCTGGACAGGCCGCGCTTACGAGCAGTACTTC.

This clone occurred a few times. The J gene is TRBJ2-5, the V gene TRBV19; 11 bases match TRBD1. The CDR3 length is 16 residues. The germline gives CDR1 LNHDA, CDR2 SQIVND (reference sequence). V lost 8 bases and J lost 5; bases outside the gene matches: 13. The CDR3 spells CASHQGQGARWETQYF. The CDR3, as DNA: TGTGCCAGTCATCAAGGACAGGGGGCGCGGTGGGAGACCCAGTACTTC.

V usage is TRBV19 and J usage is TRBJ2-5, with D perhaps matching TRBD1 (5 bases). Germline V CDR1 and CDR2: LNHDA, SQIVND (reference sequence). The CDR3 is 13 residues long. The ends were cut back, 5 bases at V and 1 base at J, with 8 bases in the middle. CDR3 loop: CASSDSFQETQYF. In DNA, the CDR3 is TGTGCCAGTAGTGACAGTTTCCAAGAGACCCAGTACTTC.

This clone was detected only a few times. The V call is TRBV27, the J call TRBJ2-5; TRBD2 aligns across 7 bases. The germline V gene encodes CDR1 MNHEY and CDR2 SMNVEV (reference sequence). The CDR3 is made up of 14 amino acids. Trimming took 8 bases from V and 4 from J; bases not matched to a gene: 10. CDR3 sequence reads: CASYRAGEGETQYF. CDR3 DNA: TGTGCCAGCTATCGGGCGGGAGAAGGAGAGACCCAGTACTTC.

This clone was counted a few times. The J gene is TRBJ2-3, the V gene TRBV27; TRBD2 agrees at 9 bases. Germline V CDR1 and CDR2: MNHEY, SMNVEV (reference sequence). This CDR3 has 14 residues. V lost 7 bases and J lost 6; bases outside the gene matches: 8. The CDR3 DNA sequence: TGTGCCAGCACTAGCGGGATAAGCGGGGATACGCAGTATTTT. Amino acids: CASTSGISGDTQYF.

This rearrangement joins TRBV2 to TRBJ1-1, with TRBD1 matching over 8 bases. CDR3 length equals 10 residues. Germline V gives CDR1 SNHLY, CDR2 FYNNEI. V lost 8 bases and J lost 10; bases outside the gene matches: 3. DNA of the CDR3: TGTGCCAGCTTACAGGGGGTAGCTTTCTTT. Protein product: CASLQGVAFF.

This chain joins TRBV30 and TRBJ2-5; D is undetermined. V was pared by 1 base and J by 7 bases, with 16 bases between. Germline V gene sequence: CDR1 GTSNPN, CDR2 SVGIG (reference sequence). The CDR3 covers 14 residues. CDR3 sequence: CAWSDQVPLGTQYF. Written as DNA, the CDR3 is TGTGCCTGGAGTGACCAGGTACCCTTGGGGACCCAGTACTTC.

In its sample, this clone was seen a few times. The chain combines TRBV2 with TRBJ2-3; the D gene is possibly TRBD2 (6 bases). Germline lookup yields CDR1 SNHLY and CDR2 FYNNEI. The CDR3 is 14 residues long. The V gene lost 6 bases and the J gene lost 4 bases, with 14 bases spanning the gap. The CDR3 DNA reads TGTGCCAGCAGCGCGGGGACGGATTCAGATACGCAGTATTTT. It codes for CASSAGTDSDTQYF.

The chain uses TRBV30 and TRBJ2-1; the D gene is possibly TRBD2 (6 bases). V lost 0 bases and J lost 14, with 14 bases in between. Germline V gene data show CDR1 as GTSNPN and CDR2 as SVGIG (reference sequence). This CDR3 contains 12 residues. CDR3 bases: TGTGCCTGGAGTGTGGGCGGGATGCAGAAGTTCTTC. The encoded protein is CAWSVGGMQKFF.

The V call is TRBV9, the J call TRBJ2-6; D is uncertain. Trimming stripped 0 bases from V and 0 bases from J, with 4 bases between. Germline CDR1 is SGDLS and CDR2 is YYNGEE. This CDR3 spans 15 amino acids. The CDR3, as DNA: TGTGCCAGCAGCGTAGTCATCTCTGGGGCCAACGTCCTGACTTTC. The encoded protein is CASSVVISGANVLTF.